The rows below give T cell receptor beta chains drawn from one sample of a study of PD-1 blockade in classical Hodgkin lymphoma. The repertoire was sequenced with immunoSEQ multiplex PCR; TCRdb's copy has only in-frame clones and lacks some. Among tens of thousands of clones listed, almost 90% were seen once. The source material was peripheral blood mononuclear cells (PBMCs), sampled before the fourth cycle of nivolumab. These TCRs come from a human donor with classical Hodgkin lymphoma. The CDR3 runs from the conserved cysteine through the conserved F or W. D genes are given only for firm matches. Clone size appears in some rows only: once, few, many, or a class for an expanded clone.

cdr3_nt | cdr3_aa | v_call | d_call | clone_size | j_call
TGTGCCAGCAGCAACACGATAGTAGGGACTAGCGGTAGTAGCTCCTACAATGAGCAGTTCTTC | CASSNTIVGTSGSSSYNEQFF | TRBV21-1 | . | . | TRBJ2-1
TGCAGCGTTCAATTTACAGGGGGCTTGGGTCAGCCCCAGCATTTT | CSVQFTGGLGQPQHF | TRBV29-1 | TRBD1 | few | TRBJ1-5
TGTGCTAGCAGCTTAGGCCCGGAGGGGGCAGAGACCCAGTACTTC | CASSLGPEGAETQYF | TRBV7-7 | . | . | TRBJ2-5
TGTGCCAGCCACGATAGCGGGAGCCCAGATACGCAGTATTTT | CASHDSGSPDTQYF | TRBV7-3 | TRBD2 | . | TRBJ2-3
TGTGCCAGCAGCTTTACATCGGGTAGCCCAGGAAACACCATATATTTT | CASSFTSGSPGNTIYF | TRBV9 | . | . | TRBJ1-3
TGTGCCAGCTCAGGGTATGGGATCAATCAGCCCCAGCATTTT | CASSGYGINQPQHF | TRBV18 | . | . | TRBJ1-5
TGTGCCAGCAGTCTCCGGGACTATAAAGAGACCCAGTACTTC | CASSLRDYKETQYF | TRBV6-5 | TRBD2 | . | TRBJ2-5
TGTGCCAGCAGCGTAGGGACAGAACTCCTCCTCCCCACTGAAGCTTTCTTT | CASSVGTELLLPTEAFF | TRBV5-6 | TRBD1 | . | TRBJ1-1
TGTGCCAGCTCACCACGTGAAAGGACTGCGATCTACGAGCAGTACTTC | CASSPRERTAIYEQYF | TRBV18 | . | once | TRBJ2-7
TGTGCCAGCTCACCTCAGAGCAGACTCCGGAACACCGGGGAGCTGTTTTTT | CASSPQSRLRNTGELFF | TRBV18 | . | . | TRBJ2-2
TGTGCCATCAGTGAAGGGACACGGTCCAATCAGCCCCAGCATTTT | CAISEGTRSNQPQHF | TRBV10-3 | . | . | TRBJ1-5
TGTGCCGTAAAAGCCGGGCTGAGGGACGAGCAGTACTTC | CAVKAGLRDEQYF | TRBV6-5 | . | . | TRBJ2-7
TGTGCCAGCATCCGCGTGCGGGGGCACTACGAGCAGTACTTC | CASIRVRGHYEQYF | TRBV6-5 | . | once | TRBJ2-7
TGTGCTAGCAGCTTACTGGCGACTAGCGGGACCCCACGGAATGAGCAGTTCTTC | CASSLLATSGTPRNEQFF | TRBV7-7 | TRBD2 | few | TRBJ2-1
TGTGCCAGCAGCTTAGACTATAGCAATCAGCCCCAGCATTTT | CASSLDYSNQPQHF | TRBV11-2 | . | . | TRBJ1-5
TGTGCCAGCAGCCCACAGGTGAACACTGAAGCTTTCTTT | CASSPQVNTEAFF | TRBV7-9 | . | . | TRBJ1-1
TGTGCCAGCAGTGATCGGGAGGGTCAGCCCCAGCATTTT | CASSDREGQPQHF | TRBV2 | . | . | TRBJ1-5
TGTGCCAGCAGCTTAGCCGGGAGCAATCAGCCCCAGCATTTT | CASSLAGSNQPQHF | TRBV7-9 | . | . | TRBJ1-5
TGTGCCAGCTCACCAGGAGACGGACTCAGGCAGTTTGGGCCCCAGCATTTT | CASSPGDGLRQFGPQHF | TRBV18 | . | . | TRBJ1-5
TGTGCCAGTAGTATAGATCAAATCACGGGACAGGGGCAGTATTTT | CASSIDQITGQGQYF | TRBV19 | TRBD1 | . | TRBJ2-3
TGTGCCAGCAGCTTAGGGGGCGGGAGCGGCGTCTACGAGCAGTACTTC | CASSLGGGSGVYEQYF | TRBV7-3 | . | . | TRBJ2-7
TGTGCCAGCATTCTAGGACTAGCGGGGGCCTACGAGCAGTACTTC | CASILGLAGAYEQYF | TRBV6-1 | TRBD2 | . | TRBJ2-7
TGTGCCAGCAGTTTAATGGCAGGGACTCGCTACGAGCAGTACTTC | CASSLMAGTRYEQYF | TRBV27 | . | . | TRBJ2-7
TGTGCCAGCAGTTACCTATCGACAGGGGGGGTATACGAGCAGTACTTC | CASSYLSTGGVYEQYF | TRBV6-5 | TRBD1 | . | TRBJ2-7
TGTGCCAGCAGCTTGGGAGTCGTATCCAATGAGCAGTTCTTC | CASSLGVVSNEQFF | TRBV5-5 | . | . | TRBJ2-1
TGCGCCAGCAGCCCCCCTGGAGCGAACACTGAAGCTTTCTTT | CASSPPGANTEAFF | TRBV5-1 | . | . | TRBJ1-1
TGTGCCAGCAGCAAAGGAGACAGTCTCACCGGGGAGCTGTTTTTT | CASSKGDSLTGELFF | TRBV21-1 | . | . | TRBJ2-2
TGCGCCAGCAGTGTACGTCACCAGATTGAAGCTTTCTTT | CASSVRHQIEAFF | TRBV10-2 | . | . | TRBJ1-1
TGTGCCAGCAGCTTAGTTGCGGGACCCTACAATGAGCAGTTCTTC | CASSLVAGPYNEQFF | TRBV7-6 | . | . | TRBJ2-1
TGTGCCAGTAGTATAGACCGGACAGGGGGATCCCCCTCTGGGGCCAACGTCCTGACTTTC | CASSIDRTGGSPSGANVLTF | TRBV19 | TRBD1 | . | TRBJ2-6
TGTGCCAGTAGTATTGGGACAGGGGGAAGATTCGGAGAGACCCAGTACTTC | CASSIGTGGRFGETQYF | TRBV19 | TRBD1 | . | TRBJ2-5
TGTGCCAGCAGCTTCCACCCAGGCGGGAGCTCCTACAATGAGCAGTTCTTC | CASSFHPGGSSYNEQFF | TRBV7-9 | TRBD2 | . | TRBJ2-1
TGTGCCAGCAGCGGACCGGGACGGCCCTACGAGCAGTACTTC | CASSGPGRPYEQYF | TRBV9 | . | once | TRBJ2-7
TGTGCCATCAAAAGCGAGGAGACCCAGTACTTC | CAIKSEETQYF | TRBV10-3 | . | . | TRBJ2-5
TGTGCCAGCAGCCGCCCCCTGAGGCTAGCGGAAGAGACCCAGTACTTC | CASSRPLRLAEETQYF | TRBV6-4 | TRBD2 | . | TRBJ2-5
TGTGCCAGCAGCTTGACAGGGGGGCACAATGAGCAGTTCTTC | CASSLTGGHNEQFF | TRBV7-3 | TRBD1 | . | TRBJ2-1
TGTGCCAGTAGTATCGATCTAGCGGTAAACAATGAGCAGTTCTTC | CASSIDLAVNNEQFF | TRBV19 | TRBD2 | . | TRBJ2-1
TGTGCCAGCAGCGTTAGCCTAGCGGGAGGCCAGCAGTACTTC | CASSVSLAGGQQYF | TRBV7-3 | TRBD2 | . | TRBJ2-7
TGTGCCAGCAGTGACCGGGCGGGAGTCGATACGCAGTATTTT | CASSDRAGVDTQYF | TRBV6-4 | TRBD2 | . | TRBJ2-3
TGTGCCAGCAGCTTAAGACGTTGGGCCGGGACAGAACACTACGAGCAGTACTTC | CASSLRRWAGTEHYEQYF | TRBV7-3 | TRBD1 | . | TRBJ2-7
TGCAGCGTTGAACCTTACAATGGCTACACCTTC | CSVEPYNGYTF | TRBV29-1 | . | . | TRBJ1-2
TGTGCCAGCAGCTTAGGGGGTAATAGCAATCAGCCCCAGCATTTT | CASSLGGNSNQPQHF | TRBV11-3 | . | . | TRBJ1-5
TGTGCCAGCAGTGAACAGGGTTATGGCTACACCTTC | CASSEQGYGYTF | TRBV6-1 | . | . | TRBJ1-2
TGTGCCAGCAGGACGAGCCAGTGCGGCTACACCTTC | CASRTSQCGYTF | TRBV6-4 | . | . | TRBJ1-2
TGTGCCAGCAGCTTGGCCGGGCAGGGGATAAAAAACACCATATATTTT | CASSLAGQGIKNTIYF | TRBV5-4 | . | . | TRBJ1-3
TGTGCCAGCAGCGCGGGACGGGAGAACACTGAAGCTTTCTTT | CASSAGRENTEAFF | TRBV4-2 | . | . | TRBJ1-1